This T cell receptor beta chain was captured by sequencing in a study of cytomegalovirus exposure and HLA in healthy donors. Study-wide results and caveats: Cytomegalovirus status was reportedly diagnosed by the classifier with high sensitivity and specificity. The availability of immune exposure information extended only to CMV serostatus. From TCR beta sequences, most subjects' HLA-A and HLA-B alleles were reportedly predicted accurately. Association of a missense DCLRE1C variant with TCR beta V- and J-gene trimming was reported in a later analysis.

The PCR contained 60 Vbeta and 13 Jbeta primers. Produced via immunoSEQ multiplex PCR; TCRdb's table is partial and in-frame only. This table holds roughly 130,000 clones, 66% found once. Trimming took 2 bases from V and 1 from J, leaving 18 bases between them. The CDR3 sequence is 17 residues long. Germline V gene lookup returns CDR1 SGHRS and CDR2 YFSETQ. This clone was seen just once. Its antigen is unknown. The J gene is TRBJ2-5, the V gene TRBV5-1; D unresolved. The sequenced sample consisted of PBMCs. This TCR came from a woman aged 55-70 years in good health and CMV-seronegative. The CDR3 DNA reads as TGCGCCAGCAGCTTACTAAGCATGTCCAGTCGCCAAGAGACCCAGTACTTC. It specifies CASSLLSMSSRQETQYF. Drawing the rest from reference TRBV5-1 and TRBJ2-5, the complete variable domain is KAGVTQTPRYLIKTRGQQVTLSCSPISGHRSVSWYQQTPGQGLQFLFEYFSETQRNKGNFPGRFSGRQFSNSRSEMNVSTLELGDSALYLCASSLLSMSSRQETQYFGPGTRLLVL.